The 13 T cell receptor beta chains reported below all come from one sample, sequenced in a study of blood T cell repertoires in COVID-19. The data were produced by immunoSEQ multiplex PCR, yet TCRdb's version contains in-frame clones alone and is incomplete. The sample holds 190,000 or so clones; approximately 86% are singletons and the top ten take around 4%. The sequenced sample consisted of PBMCs or T cells enriched from blood (not recorded which). Receptors were obtained from a woman aged 30 to 39 who had been exposed to COVID-19.

The rearrangement uses TRBV19 and TRBJ1-1; 9 positions match TRBD1. Trimming cost V 3 bases and J 8 bases; bases outside gene matches: 4. CDR1 and CDR2 from the germline V gene are LNHDA and SQIVND (reference sequence). CDR3 length: 13 residues. The CDR3 region is CASSISGTGEAFF. In nucleotides, the CDR3 is TGTGCCAGTAGTATTTCTGGGACAGGGGAAGCTTTCTTT.

Only one count was recorded for this clone. The chain combines TRBV6-6 with TRBJ1-5, with TRBD1 identical over 7 bases. The CDR3 loop spans 15 amino acids. The germline CDR1 and CDR2 sequences are MNHNY and SVGAGI (reference sequence). The ends lost 6 bases at V and 0 bases at J; junction bases unmatched: 5. The CDR3 sequence: CASRRRDSSNQPQHF. For the CDR3, the DNA is TGTGCCAGCAGGAGGAGGGACAGTAGCAATCAGCCCCAGCATTTT.

The chain combines TRBV9 with TRBJ2-3; 8 bases are a match to TRBD2. The CDR3 consists of 15 residues. Germline V gene sequence: CDR1 SGDLS, CDR2 YYNGEE. V lost 7 bases, J lost 0 bases, and 7 bases stayed unmatched. CDR3 loop: CASSGAGGSTDTQYF. As DNA, the CDR3 is TGTGCCAGCTCCGGCGCGGGGGGAAGCACAGATACGCAGTATTTT.

This chain connects TRBV29-1 to TRBJ1-1; 7 positions match TRBD1. CDR1 and CDR2 (germline): SQVTM, ANQGSEA. Trimming took 5 bases from V and 3 from J; bases not matched to a gene: 9. The CDR3 runs 14 residues. CDR3 region: CSVRGGQGDTEAFF. CDR3 sequence (DNA): TGCAGCGTTCGAGGGGGGCAGGGGGACACTGAAGCTTTCTTT.

The genes are TRBV25-1 and TRBJ1-4, with a possible D match to TRBD1 (5 bases). The CDR3 consists of 13 residues. In germline, CDR1 is MGHDK, CDR2 SYGVNS. Trimming stripped 8 bases from V and 5 bases from J, with 12 bases between. CDR3 residues: CASGGLVNEKLFF. DNA of the CDR3: TGTGCCAGCGGGGGACTAGTAAATGAAAAACTGTTTTTT.

The chain links TRBV18 to TRBJ2-3; TRBD2 matches 9 bases. The J segment lost 4 bases and the V segment lost 5 bases, leaving 7 bases of the junction unmatched. The CDR3 sequence is 15 residues long. The germline gives CDR1 KGHSH, CDR2 LQKENI. CDR3 residues: CASSTSGGRADTQYF. Written as DNA, the CDR3 is TGTGCCAGCTCAACCAGCGGGGGGAGGGCAGATACGCAGTATTTT.

In its sample, this clone was seen many times. The CDR3 DNA follows: TGTGCCACCATCCCCGGGACAGCAATGAACACTGAAGCTTTCTTT. It specifies CATIPGTAMNTEAFF. V usage is TRBV19 and J usage is TRBJ1-1, with 7 nucleotides matching TRBD1. CDR3 size: 15 residues. V trimming: 10 bases; J trimming: 0 bases; junction bases outside the gene matches: 11. CDR1 is LNHDA and CDR2 is SQIVND in the germline V gene (reference sequence).

The chain is built from TRBV9 and TRBJ2-3, with D possibly matching TRBD1 (6 bases). Per germline, CDR1 SGDLS and CDR2 YYNGEE. This CDR3 region has 16 residues. V shed 4 bases and J shed 4 bases, with 19 bases lying between them. The CDR3 spells CASSTGPRRGADTQYF. In DNA form, the CDR3 reads TGTGCCAGCAGCACCGGCCCCCGCAGGGGAGCAGATACGCAGTATTTT.

CDR3 DNA: TGTGCTAGTGGTACGGGGACTCTCGAGCAGTACTTC. Residues: CASGTGTLEQYF. V is TRBV12-5 and J is TRBJ2-7; a weak D match, TRBD2 (6 bases). The CDR3 spans 12 residues. Trimming pared 5 bases from V and 6 bases from J, leaving 11 bases between. From germline, CDR1 is LGHNT and CDR2 FRNRAP.

The rearrangement uses TRBV4-1 and TRBJ2-7; possibly TRBD1 for D (5 bases). V lost 0 bases and J 6 bases, leaving 21 bases between the germline ends. The CDR3 contains 17 residues. Germline V CDR1 and CDR2: MGHRA, YSYEKL. The CDR3 loop reads CASSQDKRAGMSLEQYF. In DNA form, the CDR3 reads TGCGCCAGCAGCCAAGATAAACGGGCAGGGATGTCTCTCGAGCAGTACTTC.

The chain joins TRBV7-2 to TRBJ2-6; TRBD1 aligns across 7 bases. The germline gives CDR1 SGHTA, CDR2 FQGNSA. Trimming cost V 4 bases and J 2 bases; bases outside gene matches: 2. The CDR3 contains 15 residues. CDR3 sequence reads: CASSSRGPGANVLTF. DNA for the CDR3: TGTGCCAGCAGCTCGAGGGGGCCTGGGGCCAACGTCCTGACTTTC. The full variable domain, completed using reference TRBV7-2 and TRBJ2-6, is GAGVSQSPSNKVTEKGKDVELRCDPISGHTALYWYRQSLGQGLEFLIYFQGNSAPDKSGLPSDRFSAERTGGSVSTLTIQRTQQEDSAVYLCASSSRGPGANVLTFGAGSRLTVL.

This chain uses TRBV6-5 with TRBJ1-6; TRBD1 agrees at 8 bases. Looked up from germline, CDR1 is MNHEY and CDR2 is SVGAGI. V trimming: 6 bases; J trimming: 7 bases; junction bases outside the gene matches: 8. This CDR3 has 15 amino acids. The CDR3 reads CASRASTGVNSPLHF. DNA of the CDR3: TGTGCCAGCAGAGCCTCGACAGGGGTCAATTCACCCCTCCACTTT.

The rearrangement joins TRBV6-6 to TRBJ2-2, with TRBD2 matching 9 bases. V gave up 4 bases and J gave up 4 bases; unmatched junction bases: 7. The CDR3 contains 16 residues. The V gene's germline CDR1 is MNHNY and CDR2 SVGAGI (reference sequence). The CDR3 DNA sequence: TGTGCCAGCAGTTCGTCTCTAGCGGGAACCACCGGGGAGCTGTTTTTT. The encoded protein is CASSSSLAGTTGELFF.